This T cell receptor beta chain was captured in a study of T cell changes during pregnancy in multiple sclerosis. Repertoires were generated with immunoSEQ multiplex PCR, while TCRdb's copy carries only in-frame clones and drops some. The sample has around 53,000 clones, 92% seen once; the top ten hold approximately 0.6%. The sample consisted of CD4+ T cells from peripheral blood mononuclear cells, taken after pregnancy. The sequence came from a female donor with multiple sclerosis, enrolled in a pregnancy study.

The CDR3 nucleotides read TGTGCCAGCAGCCCCGAACCGGGACAGGGGGCACTTTTGCAGGGCTACACCTTC. Encoded protein: CASSPEPGQGALLQGYTF. The chain uses TRBV7-3 and TRBJ1-2; 12 nucleotides line up with TRBD1. This CDR3 is 18 amino acids long. Germline assignment: CDR1 SGHTA and CDR2 FQGTGA. With V trimmed by 5 bases and J by 8 bases, 18 bases remained unmatched.